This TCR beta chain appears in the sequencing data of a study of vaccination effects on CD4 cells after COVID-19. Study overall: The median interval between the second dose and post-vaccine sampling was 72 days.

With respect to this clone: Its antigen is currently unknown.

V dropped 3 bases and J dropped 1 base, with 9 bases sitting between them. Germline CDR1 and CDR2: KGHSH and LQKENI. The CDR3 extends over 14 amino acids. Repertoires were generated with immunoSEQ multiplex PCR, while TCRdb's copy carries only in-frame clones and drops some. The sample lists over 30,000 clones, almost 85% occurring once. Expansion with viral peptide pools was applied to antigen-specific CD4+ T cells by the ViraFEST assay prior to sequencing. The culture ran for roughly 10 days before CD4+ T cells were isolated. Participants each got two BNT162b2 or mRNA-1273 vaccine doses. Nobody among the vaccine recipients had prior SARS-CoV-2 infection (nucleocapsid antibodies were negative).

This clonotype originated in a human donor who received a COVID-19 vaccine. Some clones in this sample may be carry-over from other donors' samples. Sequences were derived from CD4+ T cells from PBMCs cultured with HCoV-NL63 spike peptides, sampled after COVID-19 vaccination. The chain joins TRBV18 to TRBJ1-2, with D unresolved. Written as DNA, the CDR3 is TGTGCCAGCTCACCTCTTTCCGTTAACTATGGCTACACCTTC. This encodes CASSPLSVNYGYTF.